Listed here are 23 T cell receptor beta chains from one sample, sequenced in a study of blood T cell repertoires in COVID-19. The protocol was immunoSEQ multiplex PCR, while the TCRdb copy is restricted to in-frame clones and leaves out a portion. The data show 290,000 or so clones, roughly nine tenths seen once. Sequences were obtained from peripheral blood. These receptors were obtained from a woman aged 30 to 39 with COVID-19, enrolled during active disease.

The CDR3: CASRDGQGANQPQHF. CDR3 sequence (DNA): TGTGCCAGCAGAGATGGACAGGGTGCCAATCAGCCCCAGCATTTT. The chain has TRBV27 and TRBJ1-5, with 8 bases matching TRBD1. The germline V gene encodes CDR1 MNHEY and CDR2 SMNVEV (reference sequence). The CDR3 totals 15 residues. V was clipped by 6 bases and J by 3 bases; unmatched bases: 7.

The rearrangement links TRBV9 to TRBJ2-1; 7 bases fit TRBD2. The CDR3 length is 14 residues. V dropped 1 base and J dropped 5; count of bases not matched to a gene: 3. CDR1 is SGDLS and CDR2 is YYNGEE in the germline V gene. This chain's CDR3 is CASSVWAGDNEQFF. CDR3 nucleotides: TGTGCCAGCAGCGTATGGGCGGGAGACAATGAGCAGTTCTTC.

This clone was seen just once. The chain joins TRBV18 to TRBJ2-7; TRBD1 matches at 10 bases. With V trimmed by 4 bases and J by 3 bases, 9 bases remained unmatched. Germline V gene sequence: CDR1 KGHSH, CDR2 LQKENI. This CDR3 contains 16 residues. CDR3 loop: CASSRYTGTGDYEQYF. CDR3 in DNA: TGTGCCAGCTCACGCTATACCGGGACAGGGGACTACGAGCAGTACTTC.

V gene TRBV28 combines with J gene TRBJ1-2; 9 bases map to TRBD1. Germline V gives CDR1 MDHEN, CDR2 SYDVKM. V shed 4 bases and J 8 bases; nucleotides not matched to a gene: 11. This CDR3 has 15 residues. In DNA, the CDR3 is TGTGCCAGCAGTTCGAACACACAGGGGGCGGGCGGCTACACCTTC. This sequence encodes CASSSNTQGAGGYTF.

This clone was observed a single time. This chain connects TRBV11-2 to TRBJ2-3, with 10 positions matching TRBD2. Germline V gene data show CDR1 as SGHAT and CDR2 as FQNNGV. V shed 3 bases and J 1 base; nucleotides not matched to a gene: 4. The CDR3 has 16 amino acids. CDR3 nucleotide sequence: TGTGCCAGCAGCTTGGACGGACTAGCGGGCACAGATACGCAGTATTTT. It specifies CASSLDGLAGTDTQYF.

This clone was observed a single time. The J gene is TRBJ1-5, the V gene TRBV6-5; D is ambiguous. CDR3 size: 15 residues. Germline CDR1 reads MNHEY; CDR2 reads SVGAGI. The V and J ends lost 6 bases and 5 bases respectively, with 17 bases between them. This CDR3 is CASSQLKRADQPQHF. DNA for the CDR3: TGTGCCAGCAGCCAGCTTAAGAGGGCGGATCAGCCCCAGCATTTT.

The V and J genes are TRBV2 and TRBJ1-1; 9 positions agree with TRBD1. V was pared by 10 bases and J by 1 base, with 4 bases of the junction left unmatched. Looked up from germline, CDR1 is SNHLY and CDR2 is FYNNEI. This CDR3 is 13 amino acids long. CDR3 coding DNA: TGTGCCACCAGGACAGGGGAGAACACTGAAGCTTTCTTT. This translates into CATRTGENTEAFF. The full variable domain, with the rest looked up from reference TRBV2 and TRBJ1-1, is EPEVTQTPSHQVTQMGQEVILRCVPISNHLYFYWYRQILGQKVEFLVSFYNNEISEKSEIFDDQFSVERPDGSNFTLKIRSTKLEDSAMYFCATRTGENTEAFFGQGTRLTVV.

This chain connects TRBV5-8 to TRBJ1-1, with TRBD1 matching over 8 bases. The CDR3 runs to 18 residues. Germline assignment: CDR1 SGHTS and CDR2 YDEGEE. Unmatched junction bases numbered 17, after V lost 3 bases and J lost 4 bases. CDR3 nucleotide sequence: TGTGCCAGCAGCTCCTTTGGCCAGGGGGCGAAGGAGGGCACTGAAGCTTTCTTT. It codes for CASSSFGQGAKEGTEAFF.

The J gene is TRBJ2-1, the V gene TRBV7-3, with D perhaps TRBD2 (7 bases). Germline loops: CDR1 SGHTA, CDR2 FQGTGA. The CDR3 loop spans 17 amino acids. V was cut by 2 bases and J by 3 bases, with 17 bases left in between. The chain's CDR3 is CASSLLGGGPGYNEQFF. The CDR3 coding sequence is TGTGCCAGCAGCTTATTAGGGGGAGGGCCAGGCTACAATGAGCAGTTCTTC.

This chain connects TRBV13 to TRBJ1-6, with TRBD1 matching over 8 bases. Germline V CDR1 and CDR2: PRHDT, FYEKMQ (reference sequence). This CDR3 spans 15 amino acids. V was pared by 5 bases and J by 9 bases, with 9 bases of the junction left unmatched. The CDR3 loop reads CASSNYRGTSSPLHF. DNA of the CDR3: TGTGCCAGCAGCAATTACAGGGGGACGAGTTCACCCCTCCACTTT.

V usage is TRBV23-1 and J usage is TRBJ2-3; 10 bases map to TRBD1. TRBV23-1 is sorted into the ORF group, with uncertain function. The ends lost 2 bases at V and 0 bases at J; junction bases unmatched: 14. CDR3 length equals 20 residues. The CDR3, as DNA: TGCGCCAGCAGTCAAGAGCTCGGACAGGGGGACAAACCCAGCACAGATACGCAGTATTTT. Amino acid sequence: CASSQELGQGDKPSTDTQYF.

V usage is TRBV24-1 and J usage is TRBJ1-2, with D possibly TRBD1 on 6 matching bases. V lost 1 base to trimming and J lost 7 bases, with 9 bases between them. There are 13 residues in the CDR3. Germline CDR1 and CDR2: KGHDR and SFDVKD. CDR3 in DNA: TGTGCCACCAGTGATTTCGGGGGGCTTGGCTACACCTTC. This translates into CATSDFGGLGYTF.

The rearrangement joins TRBV9 to TRBJ2-1, with a tentative D call TRBD1 (6 bases). V lost 4 bases and J 0 bases, leaving 8 bases between the germline ends. The CDR3 runs to 14 residues. The V gene's germline CDR1 is SGDLS and CDR2 YYNGEE. Here the CDR3 reads CASSTGPSYNEQFF. In nucleotides, the CDR3 is TGTGCCAGCAGCACAGGGCCCTCCTACAATGAGCAGTTCTTC.

This clone is a singleton in its sample. This chain links TRBV10-3 with TRBJ2-3; TRBD2 is a possible D gene (6 bases). The germline V and J ends were trimmed by 3 bases and 6 bases, with 19 bases remaining between them. The length of the CDR3 is 16 residues. Germline loops: CDR1 ENHRY, CDR2 SYGVKD. CDR3 amino acids: CAISDPRRAQWDTQYF. CDR3 DNA: TGTGCCATCAGTGACCCGAGGAGGGCCCAGTGGGATACGCAGTATTTT.

CDR3 coding DNA: TGTGCCAGCAGTGCGCAGACAAACACCGGGGAGCTGTTTTTT. As protein: CASSAQTNTGELFF. This chain joins TRBV6-4 and TRBJ2-2; the D is unclear. Germline CDR1 MRHNA, CDR2 SNTAGT. Trimming took 4 bases from V and 2 from J, leaving 8 bases between them. CDR3 length equals 14 residues.

On this clone: The junction shows a germline mismatch at one end, possibly a read error. This chain joins TRBV7-9 and TRBJ2-1; TRBD1 agrees at 8 bases. The CDR3 loop spans 13 amino acids. From germline, CDR1 is SEHNR and CDR2 FQNEAQ (reference sequence). DNA of the CDR3: TGTGCCAGCAGCCTAGTCCCAGGACAGGGTCCGATCTTC. This encodes CASSLVPGQGPIF. The full variable domain, in which reference TRBV7-9 and TRBJ2-1 provide the parts outside the CDR3, is DTGVSQNPRHKITKRGQNVTFRCDPISEHNRLYWYRQTLGQGPEFLTYFQNEAQLEKSRLLSDRFSAERPKGSFSTLEIQRTEQGDSAMYLCASSLVPGQGPIFGPGTRLTVL.

The rearrangement uses TRBV27 and TRBJ2-7; 7 bases fit TRBD1. Trimming removed 8 bases from V and 3 bases from J; junction bases left unmatched: 13. The germline V gene encodes CDR1 MNHEY and CDR2 SMNVEV (reference sequence). The CDR3 extends over 15 amino acids. This CDR3 is CASSTTGTTFYEQYF. CDR3 bases: TGTGCCAGCTCGACGACAGGGACAACCTTCTACGAGCAGTACTTC.

The rearrangement uses TRBV7-9 and TRBJ2-2; maybe TRBD2 (5 bases). V was shortened by 1 base and J by 4 bases, with 10 bases between the two germline ends. CDR3 length equals 15 residues. Germline V gene lookup returns CDR1 SEHNR and CDR2 FQNEAQ (reference sequence). CDR3 in amino acids: CASSLGADSTGELFF. Written as DNA, the CDR3 is TGTGCCAGCAGCTTAGGCGCGGACTCCACCGGGGAGCTGTTTTTT.

The chain employs TRBV29-1 and TRBJ1-5; 9 bases map to TRBD1. The CDR3 is 12 residues long. The junction had 7 bases not matched to a gene; V was cut back by 6 bases and J by 10 bases. Germline V lookup: CDR1 SQVTM, CDR2 ANQGSEA. CDR3 DNA sequence: TGCAGCGTCGGGGACAGGGATGGTCCCCAGCATTTT. Protein sequence: CSVGDRDGPQHF.

The chain employs TRBV6-5 and TRBJ2-2; tentative D call: TRBD2 (5 bases). CDR3 length: 15 residues. Germline V gene sequence: CDR1 MNHEY, CDR2 SVGAGI. Trimming pared 7 bases from V and 1 base from J, leaving 13 bases between. CDR3 nucleotides: TGTGCCAGCAAGGACGAGGGCTGGAACACCGGGGAGCTGTTTTTT. Amino acid sequence: CASKDEGWNTGELFF.

Comments on this clone: Other nucleotide sequences from this sample produce the same CDR3. The chain carries TRBV12-3 or TRBV12-4 and TRBJ2-7, with TRBD1 matching 8 bases. Trimming removed 9 bases from V and 6 bases from J; junction bases left unmatched: 10. The CDR3 has 13 residues. The CDR3 DNA is TGTGCCAGTAGGCCGACAGGGGAGTTCGAGCAGTACTTC. Its protein is CASRPTGEFEQYF.

The rearrangement uses TRBV20-1 and TRBJ2-1; D is uncertain. Germline CDR1 and CDR2: DFQATT and SNEGSKA (reference sequence). The CDR3 sequence is 10 residues long. The V end was cut by 2 bases, the J end by 16 bases, with 12 bases between. CDR3 amino acids: CSARREAQFF. The CDR3, as DNA: TGCAGTGCTAGACGTGAGGCCCAATTCTTC.

The chain uses TRBV30 and TRBJ1-5; no definite D call. The CDR3 totals 13 residues. The V and J ends lost 0 bases and 6 bases respectively, with 9 bases between them. From germline, CDR1 is GTSNPN and CDR2 SVGIG (reference sequence). The CDR3 bases are TGTGCCTGGAGTGTAGAGGGATTTCAGCCCCAGCATTTT. Translating it yields CAWSVEGFQPQHF.